This T cell receptor beta chain was documented in a study of blood T cell dynamics during melanoma immunotherapy. Study-level background: Standard first-line treatment here was pembrolizumab or nivolumab plus ipilimumab in metastatic melanoma. Study findings and constraints: The study could not tell melanoma-specific clones from general immune activation. Immune-effector CD8+ cells best matched cell-free DNA CDR3 sequences and were most clonal.

About this clone itself: Its antigen is undetermined.

TCRdb's table, derived via immunoSEQ multiplex PCR, lists solely in-frame clones and lacks some. The sample includes about 740 clones, roughly three quarters seen only once; the top ten take 9.5% to 15%. V trimming: 6 bases; J trimming: 8 bases; junction bases outside the gene matches: 5. The CDR3 runs to 12 residues. The germline gives CDR1 SQVTM, CDR2 ANQGSEA. The time point denotes: pre-treatment baseline. Memory T cells counted as immune-effector cells when CD3+ CD4- CD8+ CD45RA- CD45RO-high CD27- CCR7-. Blood was drawn before treatment and at week 3 after checkpoint blockade. At 12 weeks after first infusion, RECIST 1.1 defined response for most patients.

Here the sequenced sample was CD8+ T cells from blood, taken from a patient treated with checkpoint blockade. The source of this sequence is a human donor with melanoma. This rearrangement joins TRBV29-1 to TRBJ2-1; 9 nucleotides agree with TRBD2. The CDR3 spells CSVAGTSYEQFF. In nucleotides, the CDR3 is TGCAGCGTCGCCGGGACTAGCTATGAGCAGTTCTTC.